The subject of this entry is one T cell receptor (beta chain). This specimen comes from a study of beta chain features in type 1 diabetes. V was trimmed by 4 bases and J by 0 bases, leaving 17 bases between them. The CDR3 length is 17 residues. Germline assignment: CDR1 MGHRA and CDR2 YSYEKL. The whole isolated RNA underwent reverse transcription, so sequencing captured expressed TCRB transcripts. Libraries were prepared by immunoSEQ multiplex PCR; TCRdb keeps only in-frame clonotypes and omits some of them. This sample has roughly 500,000 clones, with 30% found just once. Sorted CD4+ subsets: naive, central memory, regulatory, stem cell-like memory (CD45RO/CCR7/CD25/CD127/CD95/CD27 panel).

The J gene is TRBJ2-3, the V gene TRBV4-1; D is possibly TRBD2 (6 bases). The receptor was isolated from a man between 18 and 29 years old in good health. Sequencing used naive CD4+ T cells from blood. The CDR3 here is CASSRREGLASTDTQYF. The CDR3 coding sequence is TGCGCCAGCAGCCGCCGAGAGGGCCTAGCGAGCACAGATACGCAGTATTTT.